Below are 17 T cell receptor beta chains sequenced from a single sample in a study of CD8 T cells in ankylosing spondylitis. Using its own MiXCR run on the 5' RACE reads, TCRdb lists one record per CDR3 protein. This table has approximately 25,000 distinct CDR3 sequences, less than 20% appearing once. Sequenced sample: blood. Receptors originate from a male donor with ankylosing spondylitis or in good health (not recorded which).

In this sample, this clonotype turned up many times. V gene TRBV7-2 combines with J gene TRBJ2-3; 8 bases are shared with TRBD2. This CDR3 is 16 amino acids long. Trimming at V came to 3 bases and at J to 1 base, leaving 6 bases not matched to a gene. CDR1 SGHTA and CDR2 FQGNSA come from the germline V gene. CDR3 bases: TGTGCCAGCAGCTTGCAGGGGACTAGTGGCACAGATACGCAGTATTTT. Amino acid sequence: CASSLQGTSGTDTQYF. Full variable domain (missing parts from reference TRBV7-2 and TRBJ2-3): GAGVSQSPSNKVTEKGKDVELRCDPISGHTALYWYRQSLGQGLEFLIYFQGNSAPDKSGLPSDRFSAERTGGSVSTLTIQRTQQEDSAVYLCASSLQGTSGTDTQYFGPGTRLTVL.

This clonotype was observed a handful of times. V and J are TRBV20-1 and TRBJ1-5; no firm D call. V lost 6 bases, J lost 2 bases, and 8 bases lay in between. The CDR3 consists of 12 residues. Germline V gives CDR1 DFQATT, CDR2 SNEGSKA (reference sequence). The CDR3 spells CSAEDGNQPQHF. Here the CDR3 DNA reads TGCAGTGCGGAGGACGGCAATCAGCCCCAGCATTTT.

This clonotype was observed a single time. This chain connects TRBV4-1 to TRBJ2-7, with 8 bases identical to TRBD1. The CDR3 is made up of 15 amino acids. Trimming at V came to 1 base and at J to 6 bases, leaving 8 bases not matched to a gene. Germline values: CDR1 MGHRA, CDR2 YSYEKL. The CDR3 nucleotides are TGCGCCAGCAGCCAAGCTACGGTCAGGGGGCCCGAGCAGTACTTC. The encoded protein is CASSQATVRGPEQYF.

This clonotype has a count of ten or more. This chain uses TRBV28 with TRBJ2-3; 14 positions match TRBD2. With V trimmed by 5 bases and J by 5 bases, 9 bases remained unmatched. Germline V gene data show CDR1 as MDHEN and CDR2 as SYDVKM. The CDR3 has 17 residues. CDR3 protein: CASSRPTSGGAGDTQYF. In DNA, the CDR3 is TGTGCCAGCAGTCGGCCGACTAGCGGGGGGGCCGGAGATACGCAGTATTTT.

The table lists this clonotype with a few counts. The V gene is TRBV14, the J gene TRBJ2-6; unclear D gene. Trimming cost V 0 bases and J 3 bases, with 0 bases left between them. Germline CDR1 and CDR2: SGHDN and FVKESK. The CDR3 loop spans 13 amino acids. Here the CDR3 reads CASSQDGANVLTF. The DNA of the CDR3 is TGTGCCAGCAGCCAAGATGGGGCCAACGTCCTGACTTTC.

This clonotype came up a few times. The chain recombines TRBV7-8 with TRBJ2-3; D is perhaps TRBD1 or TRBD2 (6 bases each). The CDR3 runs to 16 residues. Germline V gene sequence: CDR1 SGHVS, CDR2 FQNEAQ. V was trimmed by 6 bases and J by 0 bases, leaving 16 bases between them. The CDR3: CASRRGGLASTDTQYF. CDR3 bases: TGTGCCAGCAGGCGAGGGGGGCTAGCTAGCACAGATACGCAGTATTTT.

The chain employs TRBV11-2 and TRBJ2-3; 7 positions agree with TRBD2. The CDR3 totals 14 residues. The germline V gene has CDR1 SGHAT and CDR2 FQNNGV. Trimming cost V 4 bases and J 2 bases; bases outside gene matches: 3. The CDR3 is CASSSSGATDTQYF. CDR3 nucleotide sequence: TGTGCCAGCAGCTCAAGCGGGGCCACAGATACGCAGTATTTT.

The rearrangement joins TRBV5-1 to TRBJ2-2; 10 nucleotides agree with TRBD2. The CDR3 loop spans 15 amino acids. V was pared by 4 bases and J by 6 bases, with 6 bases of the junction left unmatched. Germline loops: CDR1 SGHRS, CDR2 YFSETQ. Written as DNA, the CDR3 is TGCGCCAGCAGCCCATCTAGCGGGAGTGCCGGGGAGCTGTTTTTT. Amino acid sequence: CASSPSSGSAGELFF.

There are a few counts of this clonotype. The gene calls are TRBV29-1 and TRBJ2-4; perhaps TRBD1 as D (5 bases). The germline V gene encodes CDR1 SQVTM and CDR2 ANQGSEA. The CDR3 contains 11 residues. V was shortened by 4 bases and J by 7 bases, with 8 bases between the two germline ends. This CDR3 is CSVADMNIQYF. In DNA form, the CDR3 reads TGCAGCGTTGCGGACATGAACATTCAGTACTTC.

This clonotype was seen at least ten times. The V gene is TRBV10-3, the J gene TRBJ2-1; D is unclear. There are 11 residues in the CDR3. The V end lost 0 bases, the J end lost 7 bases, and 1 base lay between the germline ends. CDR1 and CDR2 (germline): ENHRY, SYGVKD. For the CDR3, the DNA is TGTGCCATCAGTGAGTCGAATGAGCAGTTCTTC. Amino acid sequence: CAISESNEQFF.

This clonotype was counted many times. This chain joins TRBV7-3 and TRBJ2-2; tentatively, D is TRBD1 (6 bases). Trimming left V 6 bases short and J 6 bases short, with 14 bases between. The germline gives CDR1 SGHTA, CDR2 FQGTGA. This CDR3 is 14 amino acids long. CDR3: CASSFIGTSGELFF. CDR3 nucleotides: TGTGCCAGCAGTTTTATCGGGACATCCGGGGAGCTGTTTTTT.

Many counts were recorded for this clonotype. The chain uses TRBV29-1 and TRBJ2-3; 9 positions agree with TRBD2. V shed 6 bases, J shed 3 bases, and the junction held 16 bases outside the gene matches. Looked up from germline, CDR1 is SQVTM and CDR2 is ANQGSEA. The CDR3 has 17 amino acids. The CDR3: CSVRGMREGRNTDTQYF. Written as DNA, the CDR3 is TGCAGCGTCCGGGGGATGCGGGAGGGGCGAAATACAGATACGCAGTATTTT.

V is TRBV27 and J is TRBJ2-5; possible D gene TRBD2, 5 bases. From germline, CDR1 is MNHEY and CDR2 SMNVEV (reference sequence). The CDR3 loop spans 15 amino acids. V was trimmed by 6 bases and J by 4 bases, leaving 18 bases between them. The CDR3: CASRLSRGSRETQYF. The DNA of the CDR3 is TGTGCCAGCAGGCTTTCGAGAGGGTCCCGAGAGACCCAGTACTTC.

This CDR3 reads CASRRQGSGANVLTF. CDR3 nucleotide sequence: TGTGCCAGCAGACGCCAGGGTTCTGGGGCCAACGTCCTGACTTTC. The chain is built from TRBV28 and TRBJ2-6; D is perhaps TRBD1 (5 bases). From germline, CDR1 is MDHEN and CDR2 SYDVKM. This CDR3 is built from 15 residues. Trimming left V 6 bases short and J 1 base short, with 10 bases between.

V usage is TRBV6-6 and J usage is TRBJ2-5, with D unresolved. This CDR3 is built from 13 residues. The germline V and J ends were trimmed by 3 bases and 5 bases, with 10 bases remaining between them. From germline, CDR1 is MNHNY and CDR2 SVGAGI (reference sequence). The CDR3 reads CASSYRSGETQYF. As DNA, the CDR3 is TGTGCCAGCAGTTATAGGTCTGGGGAGACCCAGTACTTC.

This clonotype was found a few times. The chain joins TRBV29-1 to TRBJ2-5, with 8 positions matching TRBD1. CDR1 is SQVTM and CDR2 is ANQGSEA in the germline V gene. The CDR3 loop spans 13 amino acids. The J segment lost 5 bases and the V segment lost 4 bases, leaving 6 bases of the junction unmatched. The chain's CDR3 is CSVVGTGLETQYF. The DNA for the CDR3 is TGCAGCGTTGTTGGGACAGGTCTGGAGACCCAGTACTTC.

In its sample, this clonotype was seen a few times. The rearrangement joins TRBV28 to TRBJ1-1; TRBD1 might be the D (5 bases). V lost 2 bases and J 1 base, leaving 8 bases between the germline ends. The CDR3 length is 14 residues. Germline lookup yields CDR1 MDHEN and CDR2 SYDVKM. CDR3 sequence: CASSLQGTNTEAFF. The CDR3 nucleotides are TGTGCCAGCAGTTTACAGGGCACGAACACTGAAGCTTTCTTT.